A single sample is the source of the 25 T cell receptor beta chains below, sequenced in a study of control samples from healthy donors and cancer patients. Measured with immunoSEQ multiplex PCR; TCRdb has only the in-frame clones, and not every one. The sample consists of over 100,000 clones, around nine tenths of them appearing once. The sequenced material came from blood. The source is a middle-aged man in good health.

The chain combines TRBV6-5 with TRBJ2-7; D is perhaps TRBD1 (5 bases). CDR1 and CDR2 from the germline V gene are MNHEY and SVGAGI. V shed 0 bases and J shed 2 bases, with 11 bases lying between them. There are 15 residues in the CDR3. This chain's CDR3 is CASSYSRQGTYEQYF. The CDR3 nucleotides are TGTGCCAGCAGTTACTCGCGCCAGGGAACCTACGAGCAGTACTTC.

The chain employs TRBV6-5 and TRBJ2-7; D might be TRBD1 (6 bases). V lost 6 bases and J lost 3, with 21 bases in between. This CDR3 is 16 amino acids long. Germline CDR1 and CDR2: MNHEY and SVGAGI. The CDR3 protein is CASSYPRQGQSYEQYF. CDR3 in DNA: TGTGCCAGCAGCTACCCGAGGCAGGGGCAGAGCTACGAGCAGTACTTC.

This chain joins TRBV5-8 and TRBJ2-7; possibly TRBD1 for D (6 bases). The ends were cut back, 3 bases at V and 2 bases at J, with 12 bases in the middle. CDR1 SGHTS and CDR2 YDEGEE come from the germline V gene. The CDR3 loop spans 14 amino acids. Written as DNA, the CDR3 is TGTGCCAGCAGCTCCCCCCAGGGGACCTACGAGCAGTACTTC. It encodes CASSSPQGTYEQYF.

The genes are TRBV5-6 and TRBJ1-2; no clear D gene. V lost 1 base and J lost 5, with 12 bases in between. CDR1 is SGHDT and CDR2 is YYEEEE in the germline V gene. The CDR3 runs 14 residues. The CDR3, as DNA: TGTGCCAGCAGCTTGCCCGACGCGGGTTATGGCTACACCTTC. It is translated as CASSLPDAGYGYTF.

The chain is built from TRBV5-1 and TRBJ2-7, with a weak D call TRBD1 (5 bases). V dropped 0 bases and J dropped 6 bases, with 10 bases sitting between them. Germline CDR1 reads SGHRS; CDR2 reads YFSETQ. The CDR3 contains 13 residues. CDR3 loop: CASSLVQGSEQYF. The CDR3, as DNA: TGCGCCAGCAGCTTGGTTCAGGGAAGCGAGCAGTACTTC.

The chain couples TRBV14 to TRBJ1-4; no firm D call. This CDR3 has 14 amino acids. V was pared by 4 bases and J by 6 bases, with 12 bases between. Per germline, CDR1 SGHDN and CDR2 FVKESK. The CDR3 DNA reads as TGTGCCAGCAGCCGGGTTTTAGGCGATGAAAAACTGTTTTTT. This sequence encodes CASSRVLGDEKLFF.

This clone showed up just once. This chain uses TRBV3-1 (or the pseudogene TRBV3-2) with TRBJ2-4; TRBD1 aligns across 7 bases. Germline V gives CDR1 LGHDT, CDR2 YNNKEL (reference sequence). The CDR3 totals 16 residues. Germline trimming cut 0 bases from V and 8 bases from J; bases unmatched to any gene: 10. In nucleotides, the CDR3 is TGTGCCAGCAGCCAAGAGTTTCGGCATCAGGGGGACATTCAGTACTTC. It yields the protein CASSQEFRHQGDIQYF.

V and J are TRBV6-1 and TRBJ2-3; 13 positions match TRBD2. The germline CDR1 and CDR2 sequences are MNHNS and SASEGT. The CDR3 is 17 amino acids. V was clipped by 4 bases and J by 0 bases; unmatched bases: 4. The CDR3 sequence is CASSGGLAGISTDTQYF. The CDR3 bases are TGTGCCAGCAGTGGGGGACTAGCGGGGATAAGCACAGATACGCAGTATTTT.

V and J are TRBV7-9 and TRBJ2-7, with D unresolved. Germline V CDR1 and CDR2: SEHNR, FQNEAQ (reference sequence). CDR3 size: 12 residues. With 8 bases removed from V and 0 bases from J, the gap between germline ends came to 8 bases. DNA for the CDR3: TGTGCCAGCCGGAAAGACTCCTACGAGCAGTACTTC. Its protein product is CASRKDSYEQYF.

This rearrangement joins TRBV30 to TRBJ2-2; TRBD1 matches at 8 bases. V dropped 3 bases and J dropped 2; count of bases not matched to a gene: 5. Germline V lookup: CDR1 GTSNPN, CDR2 SVGIG (reference sequence). The CDR3 consists of 15 residues. CDR3 sequence reads: CAWSAQGANTGELFF. In DNA, the CDR3 is TGTGCCTGGAGCGCTCAGGGGGCCAACACCGGGGAGCTGTTTTTT.

The chain employs TRBV13 and TRBJ1-6, with TRBD1 as a possible D gene (5 bases). The CDR3 sequence is 16 residues long. The V end lost 4 bases, the J end lost 7 bases, and 17 bases lay between the germline ends. Germline V lookup: CDR1 PRHDT, CDR2 FYEKMQ (reference sequence). CDR3 in amino acids: CASSSFSGTKNSPLHF. CDR3 in DNA: TGTGCCAGCAGCTCCTTCTCCGGGACGAAAAATTCACCCCTCCACTTT. Full variable domain (rest looked up from reference TRBV13 and TRBJ1-6): AAGVIQSPRHLIKEKRETATLKCYPIPRHDTVYWYQQGPGQDPQFLISFYEKMQSDKGSIPDRFSAQQFSDYHSELNMSSLELGDSALYFCASSSFSGTKNSPLHFGNGTRLTVT.

The chain couples TRBV9 to TRBJ2-3, with D unclear. Germline-derived CDR1 and CDR2 are SGDLS and YYNGEE. Trimming stripped 2 bases from V and 1 base from J, with 14 bases between. The CDR3 has 16 residues. The CDR3 reads CASSVHTAFRTDTQYF. The CDR3 DNA sequence: TGTGCCAGCAGCGTCCATACAGCGTTCCGCACAGATACGCAGTATTTT.

The gene calls are TRBV2 and TRBJ1-3; D perhaps matches TRBD1 (5 bases). Trimming left V 1 base short and J 4 bases short, with 5 bases between. Germline loops: CDR1 SNHLY, CDR2 FYNNEI. The CDR3 spans 13 residues. The DNA for the CDR3 is TGTGCCAGCAGTGAAGGGGGCGGAAACACCATATATTTT. Translating gives CASSEGGGNTIYF.

The chain combines TRBV2 with TRBJ1-6; the D gene is possibly TRBD1 (6 bases). The CDR3 totals 17 residues. Germline V lookup: CDR1 SNHLY, CDR2 FYNNEI. Trimming cost V 6 bases and J 5 bases, with 20 bases left between them. For the CDR3, the DNA is TGTGCCAGCAGCTTTACTAAGGGGGGCAGGAATAATTCACCCCTCCACTTT. Protein sequence: CASSFTKGGRNNSPLHF. The full variable domain, rest sourced from reference TRBV2 and TRBJ1-6, is EPEVTQTPSHQVTQMGQEVILRCVPISNHLYFYWYRQILGQKVEFLVSFYNNEISEKSEIFDDQFSVERPDGSNFTLKIRSTKLEDSAMYFCASSFTKGGRNNSPLHFGNGTRLTVT.

Only a few counts were recorded for this clone. The chain couples TRBV18 to TRBJ1-4, with D perhaps TRBD1 (5 bases). CDR1 and CDR2 from the germline V gene are KGHSH and LQKENI. This CDR3 region has 14 residues. Deletions cut 3 bases from V and 4 bases from J, with 9 bases between. DNA for the CDR3: TGTGCCAGCTCACCGAGGACATTTAATGAAAAACTGTTTTTT. Residues: CASSPRTFNEKLFF.

The chain uses TRBV19 and TRBJ1-1, with D unclear. The germline V gene encodes CDR1 LNHDA and CDR2 SQIVND (reference sequence). This CDR3 contains 13 residues. V was shortened by 5 bases and J by 1 base, with 8 bases between the two germline ends. This CDR3 reads CASSSTANTEAFF. CDR3 bases: TGTGCCAGTAGTTCCACAGCGAACACTGAAGCTTTCTTT.

The CDR3 bases are TGTGCCAGCAGCCAAGAGTTAGAGTTTTCGAGCTCCTACAATGAGCAGTTCTTC. It yields the protein CASSQELEFSSSYNEQFF. The chain joins TRBV3-1 (or the pseudogene TRBV3-2) to TRBJ2-1; D call uncertain. V was shortened by 0 bases and J by 0 bases, with 15 bases between the two germline ends. The CDR3 contains 18 residues. Germline V gene data show CDR1 as LGHDT and CDR2 as YNNKEL (reference sequence).

The genes are TRBV19 and TRBJ2-5; D is unclear. CDR1 and CDR2 from the germline V gene are LNHDA and SQIVND (reference sequence). CDR3 length: 13 residues. V was cut by 1 base and J by 5 bases, with 8 bases left in between. The CDR3 loop reads CASSIGLWETQYF. As DNA, the CDR3 is TGTGCCAGTAGTATAGGCCTCTGGGAGACCCAGTACTTC.

The chain couples TRBV10-3 to TRBJ2-2, with D hard to call. Germline values: CDR1 ENHRY, CDR2 SYGVKD. V shed 2 bases and J shed 2 bases, with 6 bases lying between them. This CDR3 is 14 amino acids long. DNA for the CDR3: TGTGCCATCAGTGAGCCCAGCAACACCGGGGAGCTGTTTTTT. Translated, it gives CAISEPSNTGELFF.

The chain joins TRBV10-3 to TRBJ2-2; D uncertain. This CDR3 comprises 13 residues. The V and J ends lost 6 bases and 6 bases respectively, with 11 bases between them. The germline V gene has CDR1 ENHRY and CDR2 SYGVKD. The CDR3 bases are TGTGCCATCAGCCCGGACGGACCCGGGGAGCTGTTTTTT. It yields the protein CAISPDGPGELFF.

This chain joins TRBV12-3 or TRBV12-4 and TRBJ2-5; perhaps TRBD1 as D (6 bases). V was clipped by 4 bases and J by 2 bases, with 8 bases between them. CDR3 length equals 13 residues. The CDR3 DNA sequence: TGTGCCAGCAGTTGGACAGCTCAAGAGACCCAGTACTTC. Its translation: CASSWTAQETQYF.

The rearrangement links TRBV5-6 to TRBJ2-5, with 8 bases lining up with TRBD1. Germline lookup yields CDR1 SGHDT and CDR2 YYEEEE. After removal of 0 bases from V and 5 bases from J, the junction contained 12 bases not matched to a gene. The CDR3 loop spans 17 amino acids. CDR3 coding DNA: TGTGCCAGCAGCTTGGGGGGGACAGGTCGGGCCGCGGAGACCCAGTACTTC. It is translated as CASSLGGTGRAAETQYF.

This clone was seen just once. V is TRBV15 and J is TRBJ2-2; D unresolved. Germline loops: CDR1 LNHNV, CDR2 YYDKDF (reference sequence). Trimming cost V 0 bases and J 2 bases, with 7 bases left between them. The length of the CDR3 is 15 residues. The CDR3 bases are TGTGCCACCAGCAGAGAAAGGGTCAACACCGGGGAGCTGTTTTTT. Encoded protein: CATSRERVNTGELFF.

The chain recombines TRBV19 with TRBJ2-5; tentatively, D is TRBD1 or TRBD2 (6 bases each). The germline CDR1 and CDR2 sequences are LNHDA and SQIVND (reference sequence). The ends were cut back, 4 bases at V and 6 bases at J, with 15 bases in the middle. CDR3 length equals 14 residues. CDR3 protein: CASSTNTGAQTQYF. CDR3 nucleotide sequence: TGTGCCAGTAGTACTAATACGGGGGCACAGACCCAGTACTTC. The full variable domain, with the rest looked up from reference TRBV19 and TRBJ2-5, is DGGITQSPKYLFRKEGQNVTLSCEQNLNHDAMYWYRQDPGQGLRLIYYSQIVNDFQKGDIAEGYSVSREKKESFPLTVTSAQKNPTAFYLCASSTNTGAQTQYFGPGTRLLVL.

The J gene is TRBJ2-3, the V gene TRBV6-5; TRBD2 might be the D (6 bases). Per the germline V gene, CDR1 is MNHEY and CDR2 is SVGAGI. Deletions cut 6 bases from V and 1 base from J, with 11 bases between. The CDR3 has 14 amino acids. The CDR3 DNA is TGTGCCAGCAGACCCCCGGGGGGCACAGATACGCAGTATTTT. As protein: CASRPPGGTDTQYF.